Below are 22 T cell receptor beta chains sequenced from a single sample in a study of T-cell reconstitution after alpha-beta-depleted transplantation in children (TCRdb year 2016). Results the study describes overall, beyond this receptor: Hyperexpanded clone frequencies declined over subsequent months; after one year, T-cell counts and TCRbeta diversity were mostly attributed to newly produced T cells.

The method was PCR. Sequencing took place on an Illumina HiSeq 2500. TCR library preparation used molecular barcoding, with unique molecular identifiers applied to normalize quantification of the TCRbeta repertoire. TCRdb handled the public reads itself, with Q25 trimming in fastp and clone calling in MiXCR, and kept productive beta chains. Each record represents a unique CDR3 protein, reported with the most common genes and DNA among its rows. A total of a few hundred thousand distinct CDR3 sequences appear in this sample, about 7.3% of them only once. 9.1% of the sample goes to the ten largest clones. The antigens of these receptors remain unknown. The treatment or condition label, read with the paper, signifies: allogeneic hematopoietic cell transplantation with graft depleted of TCRalphabeta T cells and CD19 B cells. Sequenced here: peripheral blood, sampled 360 days after TCRalphabeta/CD19-depleted stem cell transplant. The receptors derive from a female patient aged 2-9 years who had a stem cell transplant for Fanconi anemia, so the T cells may come from the graft donor.

This clonotype has at least ten counts. The chain combines TRBV15 with TRBJ1-1; D remains ambiguous. The CDR3 consists of 14 residues. V dropped 0 bases and J dropped 3 bases, with 8 bases sitting between them. Germline V gene data show CDR1 as LNHNV and CDR2 as YYDKDF (reference sequence). CDR3 DNA sequence: TGTGCCACCAGCAGAGAGCCTTGGGACACTGAAGCTTTCTTT. Residues: CATSREPWDTEAFF.

The sample holds many counts of this clonotype. This chain links TRBV20-1 with TRBJ2-2; 8 bases align to TRBD2. The V and J ends lost 6 bases and 3 bases, in that order; junction bases with no gene match: 9. The germline CDR1 and CDR2 sequences are DFQATT and SNEGSKA (reference sequence). The CDR3 is 15 amino acids. The CDR3 sequence is CSAPWRGAHTGELFF. The CDR3 region has the DNA TGCAGTGCCCCCTGGCGGGGGGCCCACACCGGGGAGCTGTTTTTT.

This clonotype showed up many times. Here the CDR3 reads CASSPAGSGISYEQYF. DNA of the CDR3: TGTGCCAGTAGCCCCGCGGGGTCAGGGATATCCTACGAGCAGTACTTC. V gene TRBV19 combines with J gene TRBJ2-7, with a weak D call TRBD2 (6 bases). Germline CDR1 and CDR2: LNHDA and SQIVND (reference sequence). V lost 6 bases, J lost 1 base, and 19 bases lay in between. CDR3 size: 16 residues.

This clonotype was seen at least ten times. The chain combines TRBV5-1 with TRBJ2-5, with D hard to call. Germline V gives CDR1 SGHRS, CDR2 YFSETQ. This CDR3 spans 14 amino acids. V dropped 2 bases and J dropped 0 bases, with 8 bases sitting between them. CDR3 residues: CASSFYQYQETQYF. The DNA of the CDR3 is TGCGCCAGCAGCTTTTACCAGTACCAAGAGACCCAGTACTTC.

This clonotype occurred many times. The chain has TRBV9 and TRBJ2-3; D might be TRBD2 (5 bases). The germline V gene has CDR1 SGDLS and CDR2 YYNGEE. The CDR3 has 14 residues. Trimming cost V 4 bases and J 4 bases, with 13 bases left between them. The CDR3 sequence is CASSKLVTADTQYF. CDR3 nucleotide sequence: TGTGCCAGCAGCAAACTAGTTACCGCAGATACGCAGTATTTT. The full variable domain, rest sourced from reference TRBV9 and TRBJ2-3, is DSGVTQTPKHLITATGQRVTLRCSPRSGDLSVYWYQQSLDQGLQFLIQYYNGEERAKGNILERFSAQQFPDLHSELNLSSLELGDSALYFCASSKLVTADTQYFGPGTRLTVL.

This clonotype came up many times. The chain carries TRBV20-1 and TRBJ2-7; D remains unclear. CDR1 DFQATT and CDR2 SNEGSKA come from the germline V gene (reference sequence). This CDR3 spans 13 amino acids. With 3 bases removed from V and 0 bases from J, the gap between germline ends came to 9 bases. The CDR3 protein is CSARSGSSYEQYF. The CDR3 coding sequence is TGCAGTGCTAGGTCAGGAAGCTCCTACGAGCAGTACTTC.

Many counts were recorded for this clonotype. The chain joins TRBV5-1 to TRBJ2-3, with no clear D. Trimming removed 5 bases from V and 5 bases from J, with 12 bases in between. There are 13 residues in the CDR3. Germline V gene data show CDR1 as SGHRS and CDR2 as YFSETQ. CDR3 loop: CASSVLVEDTQYF. CDR3 in DNA: TGCGCCAGCAGTGTTTTGGTGGAAGATACGCAGTATTTT.

V and J are TRBV28 and TRBJ2-7; 9 bases line up with TRBD1. The CDR3 contains 15 residues. V lost 5 bases to trimming and J lost 2 bases; unmatched junction nucleotides: 7. Germline V CDR1 and CDR2: MDHEN, SYDVKM. Here the CDR3 DNA reads TGTGCCAGCAGTCTACCGGGACAGGGTGCCTACGAGCAGTACGTC. Translated, it gives CASSLPGQGAYEQYV.

This clonotype was seen repeatedly, ten times or more. The rearrangement links TRBV9 to TRBJ2-1, with TRBD2 as a possible D gene (6 bases). This CDR3 comprises 16 residues. Trimming pared 3 bases from V and 7 bases from J, leaving 20 bases between. Germline loops: CDR1 SGDLS, CDR2 YYNGEE. DNA of the CDR3: TGTGCCAGCAGCGGCTCACCTCCGTTGCGGGAAAATGAGCAGTTCTTC. This codes for CASSGSPPLRENEQFF.

The V gene is TRBV7-8, the J gene TRBJ2-2, with a weak D call TRBD1 (6 bases). Germline V gene data show CDR1 as SGHVS and CDR2 as FQNEAQ. Trimming removed 6 bases at V and 9 bases at J, with 14 bases between. The CDR3 extends over 13 amino acids. As DNA, the CDR3 is TGTGCCAGCAGAACCCAGGGGAAACGGGAGCTGTTTTTT. Translated: CASRTQGKRELFF.

The chain combines TRBV10-3 with TRBJ1-1; D is uncertain. Germline V gives CDR1 ENHRY, CDR2 SYGVKD. The length of the CDR3 is 13 residues. The V end was cut by 1 base, the J end by 4 bases, with 7 bases between. CDR3 sequence reads: CAISEFAGTEAFF. The CDR3, as DNA: TGTGCCATCAGTGAGTTTGCGGGCACTGAAGCTTTCTTT.

In its sample, this clonotype was seen many times. The CDR3 region is CASRKGQAFEAFF. The CDR3 nucleotides read TGCGCCAGCAGAAAGGGACAGGCTTTTGAAGCTTTCTTT. The rearrangement uses TRBV5-1 and TRBJ1-1; 8 positions agree with TRBD1. The CDR3 runs 13 residues. The junction had 7 bases not matched to a gene; V was cut back by 5 bases and J by 7 bases. Germline values: CDR1 SGHRS, CDR2 YFSETQ.

V is TRBV11-2 and J is TRBJ2-3, with D perhaps TRBD2 (5 bases). Deletions cut 0 bases from V and 9 bases from J, with 10 bases between. The CDR3 loop spans 13 amino acids. CDR1 and CDR2 from the germline V gene are SGHAT and FQNNGV. The chain's CDR3 is CASSLDPQRTQYF. CDR3 nucleotide sequence: TGTGCCAGCAGCTTAGATCCCCAGCGGACGCAGTATTTT.

The table lists this clonotype with many counts. This CDR3 is CASIHDREETQYF. CDR3 coding DNA: TGTGCCAGCATACACGACAGGGAAGAGACCCAGTACTTC. V usage is TRBV7-2 and J usage is TRBJ2-5, with 7 positions matching TRBD1. J gave up 3 bases and V 7 bases, and 5 bases lay outside the gene matches. The CDR3 runs to 13 residues. Germline V CDR1 and CDR2: SGHTA, FQGNSA.

The sample holds many counts of this clonotype. The V gene is TRBV28, the J gene TRBJ2-3; D gene unclear. The ends were cut back, 2 bases at V and 2 bases at J, with 14 bases in the middle. CDR1 is MDHEN, CDR2 SYDVKM, per germline. There are 16 residues in the CDR3. The CDR3 coding sequence is TGTGCCAGCAGTTTAATCCTAGAGGCCTACACAGATACGCAGTATTTT. Translated, it gives CASSLILEAYTDTQYF.

The V and J genes are TRBV7-2 and TRBJ1-1; TRBD1 matches at 7 bases. The germline V gene encodes CDR1 SGHTA and CDR2 FQGNSA. The CDR3 has 15 residues. The junction had 6 bases not matched to a gene; V was cut back by 5 bases and J by 0 bases. The CDR3 bases are TGTGCCAGCAGCGTCCTCAGGGGGTTGAACACTGAAGCTTTCTTT. Translating it yields CASSVLRGLNTEAFF.

This clonotype was recorded many times. The chain has TRBV4-3 and TRBJ2-3, with 7 positions matching TRBD2. The V and J ends lost 1 base and 3 bases, in that order; junction bases with no gene match: 4. The CDR3 has 15 residues. Germline lookup yields CDR1 LGHNA and CDR2 YSLEER. The CDR3 reads CASSQVWGGTDTQYF. For the CDR3, the DNA is TGCGCCAGCAGCCAAGTATGGGGGGGGACAGATACGCAGTATTTT.

This clonotype was counted ten times or more. The chain links TRBV11-2 to TRBJ2-3; D remains ambiguous. The V gene's germline CDR1 is SGHAT and CDR2 FQNNGV. The CDR3 runs 15 residues. The germline V and J ends were trimmed by 5 bases and 6 bases, with 18 bases remaining between them. This CDR3 is CASSPGLPRRDTQYF. The CDR3 nucleotides read TGTGCCAGCAGCCCCGGGTTGCCTCGGCGGGATACGCAGTATTTT.

This clonotype was counted many times. V and J are TRBV5-6 and TRBJ2-2; TRBD1 aligns across 12 bases. The V and J ends lost 9 bases and 11 bases, in that order; junction bases with no gene match: 11. The CDR3 runs 14 residues. Germline CDR1 and CDR2: SGHDT and YYEEEE. CDR3 DNA sequence: TGTGCCATCGGGGACAGGGGGCGCGTTGAAGAGCTGTTTTTT. This translates into CAIGDRGRVEELFF.

This clonotype was counted ten times or more. This chain links TRBV29-1 with TRBJ1-1, with D possibly being TRBD1 (6 bases). Germline V gives CDR1 SQVTM, CDR2 ANQGSEA. This CDR3 has 11 residues. V was pared by 7 bases and J by 6 bases, with 12 bases between. This CDR3 reads CSADRTAEAFF. The CDR3 region has the DNA TGCAGCGCTGATCGGACAGCTGAAGCTTTCTTT.

This clonotype was observed many times. This sequence joins TRBV12-3 or TRBV12-4 and TRBJ1-2, with 9 bases fitting TRBD1. The length of the CDR3 is 15 residues. Germline trimming cut 5 bases from V and 2 bases from J; bases unmatched to any gene: 6. The CDR3 loop is CASSITGGGNYGYTF. CDR3 nucleotides: TGTGCCAGCAGTATAACAGGGGGCGGCAACTATGGCTACACCTTC.

In this sample, this clonotype turned up a few times. The chain combines TRBV27 with TRBJ2-1, with no clear D. The CDR3 is made up of 13 amino acids. CDR1 is MNHEY, CDR2 SMNVEV, per germline (reference sequence). V lost 3 bases to trimming and J lost 6 bases, with 9 bases between them. The CDR3 region is CASSFQPTNEQFF. The CDR3 DNA is TGTGCCAGCAGTTTTCAGCCCACCAATGAGCAGTTCTTC.